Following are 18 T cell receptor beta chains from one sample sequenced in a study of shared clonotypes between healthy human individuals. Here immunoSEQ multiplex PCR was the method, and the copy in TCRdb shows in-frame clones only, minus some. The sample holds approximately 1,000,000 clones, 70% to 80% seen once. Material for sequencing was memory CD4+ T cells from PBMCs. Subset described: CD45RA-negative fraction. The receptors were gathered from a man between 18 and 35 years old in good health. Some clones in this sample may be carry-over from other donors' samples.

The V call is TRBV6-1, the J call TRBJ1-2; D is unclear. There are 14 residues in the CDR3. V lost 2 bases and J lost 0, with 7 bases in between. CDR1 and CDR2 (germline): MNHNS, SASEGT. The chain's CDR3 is CASSEYQANYGYTF. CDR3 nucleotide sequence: TGTGCCAGCAGTGAATACCAAGCTAACTATGGCTACACCTTC.

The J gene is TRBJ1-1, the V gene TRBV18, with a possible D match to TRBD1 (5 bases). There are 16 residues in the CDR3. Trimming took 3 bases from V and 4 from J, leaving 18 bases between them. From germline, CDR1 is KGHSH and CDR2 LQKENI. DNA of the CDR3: TGTGCCAGCTCACCGGGGGGGTCGGAGGTTGTCACTGAAGCTTTCTTT. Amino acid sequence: CASSPGGSEVVTEAFF.

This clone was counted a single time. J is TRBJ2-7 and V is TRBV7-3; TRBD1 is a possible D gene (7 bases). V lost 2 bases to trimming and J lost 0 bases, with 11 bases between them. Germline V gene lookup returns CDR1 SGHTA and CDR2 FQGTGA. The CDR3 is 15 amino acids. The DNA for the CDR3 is TGTGCCAGCAGCTTATCAGGGGGGCACTCCTACGAGCAGTACTTC. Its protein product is CASSLSGGHSYEQYF.

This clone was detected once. Here the CDR3 DNA reads TGTGCCAGCAGTATAGACAGGGTTCGGGGAAACACCATATATTTT. This encodes CASSIDRVRGNTIYF. The rearrangement links TRBV28 to TRBJ1-3; TRBD1 agrees at 7 bases. V lost 5 bases, J lost 4 bases, and 8 bases stayed unmatched. The CDR3 runs 15 residues. Germline CDR1 reads MDHEN; CDR2 reads SYDVKM.

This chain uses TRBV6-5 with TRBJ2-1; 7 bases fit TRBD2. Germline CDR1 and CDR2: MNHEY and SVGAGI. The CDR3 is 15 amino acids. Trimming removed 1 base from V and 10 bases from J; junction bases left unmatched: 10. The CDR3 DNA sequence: TGTGCCAGCAGTTACTGGGCGGGAGCCACTAGCGAGCAGTTCTTC. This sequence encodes CASSYWAGATSEQFF.

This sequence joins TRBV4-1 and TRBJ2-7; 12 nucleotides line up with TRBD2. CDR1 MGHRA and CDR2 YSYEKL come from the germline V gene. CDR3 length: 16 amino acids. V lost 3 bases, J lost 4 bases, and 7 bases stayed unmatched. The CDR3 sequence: CASSHSGLAGTYEQYF. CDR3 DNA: TGCGCCAGCAGCCATTCCGGACTAGCGGGAACATACGAGCAGTACTTC.

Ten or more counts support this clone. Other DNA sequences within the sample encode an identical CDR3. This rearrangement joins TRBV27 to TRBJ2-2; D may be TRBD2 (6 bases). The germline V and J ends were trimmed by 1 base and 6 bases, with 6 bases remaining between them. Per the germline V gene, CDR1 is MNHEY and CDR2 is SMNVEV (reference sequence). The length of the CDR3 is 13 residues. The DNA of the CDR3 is TGTGCCAGCAGTTTATGGGGGGCCGGGGAGCTGTTTTTT. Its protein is CASSLWGAGELFF.

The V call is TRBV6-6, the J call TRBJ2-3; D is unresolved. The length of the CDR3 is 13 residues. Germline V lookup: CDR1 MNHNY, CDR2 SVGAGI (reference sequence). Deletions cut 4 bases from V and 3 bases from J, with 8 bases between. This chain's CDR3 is CASSSGITDTQYF. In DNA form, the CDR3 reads TGTGCCAGCAGTTCTGGGATAACAGATACGCAGTATTTT.

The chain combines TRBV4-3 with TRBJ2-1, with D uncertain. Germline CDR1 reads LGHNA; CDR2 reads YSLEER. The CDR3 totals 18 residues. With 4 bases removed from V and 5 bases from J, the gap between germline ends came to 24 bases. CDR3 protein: CASSRYGLSDSGHNEQFF. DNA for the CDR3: TGCGCCAGCAGCCGATATGGCCTGAGCGATTCAGGACACAATGAGCAGTTCTTC.

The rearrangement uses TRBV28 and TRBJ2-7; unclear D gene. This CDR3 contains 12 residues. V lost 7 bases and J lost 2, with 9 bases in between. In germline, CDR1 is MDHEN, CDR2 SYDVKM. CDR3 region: CASTAGPYEQYF. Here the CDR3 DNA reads TGTGCCAGCACTGCAGGCCCCTACGAGCAGTACTTC.

CDR3 protein: CATSRDPQGTEAFF. The CDR3 DNA sequence: TGTGCCACCAGCAGAGACCCCCAGGGCACTGAAGCTTTCTTT. The chain combines TRBV15 with TRBJ1-1, with D possibly being TRBD1 (5 bases). V lost 0 bases and J 4 bases, leaving 9 bases between the germline ends. CDR1 is LNHNV, CDR2 YYDKDF, per germline (reference sequence). This CDR3 comprises 14 residues.

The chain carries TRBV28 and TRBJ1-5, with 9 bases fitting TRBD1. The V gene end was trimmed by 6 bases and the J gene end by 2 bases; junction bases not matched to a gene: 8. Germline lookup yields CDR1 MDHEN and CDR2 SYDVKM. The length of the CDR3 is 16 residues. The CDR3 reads CASRNTGGWGNQPQHF. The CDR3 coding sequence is TGTGCCAGCAGAAACACAGGGGGCTGGGGCAATCAGCCCCAGCATTTT. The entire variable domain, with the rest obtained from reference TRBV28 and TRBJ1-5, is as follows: DVKVTQSSRYLVKRTGEKVFLECVQDMDHENMFWYRQDPGLGLRLIYFSYDVKMKEKGDIPEGYSVSREKKERFSLILESASTNQTSMYLCASRNTGGWGNQPQHFGDGTRLSIL.

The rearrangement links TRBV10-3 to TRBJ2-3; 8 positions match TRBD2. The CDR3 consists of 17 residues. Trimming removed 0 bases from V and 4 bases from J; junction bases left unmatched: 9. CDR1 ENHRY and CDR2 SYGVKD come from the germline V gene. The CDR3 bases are TGTGCCATCAGTGAGTCAAATAGCGCTAGCGGGCCAGATACGCAGTATTTT. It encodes CAISESNSASGPDTQYF.

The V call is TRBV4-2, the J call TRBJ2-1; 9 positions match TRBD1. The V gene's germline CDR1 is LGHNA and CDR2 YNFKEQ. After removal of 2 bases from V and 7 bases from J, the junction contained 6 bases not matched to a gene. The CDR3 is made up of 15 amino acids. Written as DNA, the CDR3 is TGTGCCAGCAGCCAACCGGGACAGGGTAGTAATGAGCAGTTCTTC. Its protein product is CASSQPGQGSNEQFF.

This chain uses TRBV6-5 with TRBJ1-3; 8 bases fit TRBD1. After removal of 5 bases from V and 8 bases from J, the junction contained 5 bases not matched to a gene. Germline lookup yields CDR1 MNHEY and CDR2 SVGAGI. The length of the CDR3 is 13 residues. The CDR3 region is CASSVDRGDTIYF. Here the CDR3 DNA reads TGTGCCAGCAGTGTCGACAGGGGAGACACCATATATTTT.

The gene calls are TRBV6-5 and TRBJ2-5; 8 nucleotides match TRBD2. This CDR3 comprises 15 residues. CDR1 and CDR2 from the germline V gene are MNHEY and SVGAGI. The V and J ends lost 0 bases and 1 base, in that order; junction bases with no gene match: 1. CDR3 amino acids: CASSYSRGGQETQYF. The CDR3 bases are TGTGCCAGCAGTTACTCTCGGGGGGGCCAAGAGACCCAGTACTTC.

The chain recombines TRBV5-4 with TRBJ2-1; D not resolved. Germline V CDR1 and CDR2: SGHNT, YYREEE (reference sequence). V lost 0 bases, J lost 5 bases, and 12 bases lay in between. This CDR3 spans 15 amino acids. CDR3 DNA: TGTGCCAGCAGCTTGGAGGCTCGCGGAGACAATGAGCAGTTCTTC. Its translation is CASSLEARGDNEQFF.

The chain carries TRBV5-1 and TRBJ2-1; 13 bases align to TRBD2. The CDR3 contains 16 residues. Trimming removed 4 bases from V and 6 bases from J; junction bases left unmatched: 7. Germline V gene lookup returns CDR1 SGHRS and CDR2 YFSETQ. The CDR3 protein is CASSLGLAGAANEQFF. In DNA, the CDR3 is TGCGCCAGCAGCCTAGGACTAGCGGGGGCGGCCAATGAGCAGTTCTTC.